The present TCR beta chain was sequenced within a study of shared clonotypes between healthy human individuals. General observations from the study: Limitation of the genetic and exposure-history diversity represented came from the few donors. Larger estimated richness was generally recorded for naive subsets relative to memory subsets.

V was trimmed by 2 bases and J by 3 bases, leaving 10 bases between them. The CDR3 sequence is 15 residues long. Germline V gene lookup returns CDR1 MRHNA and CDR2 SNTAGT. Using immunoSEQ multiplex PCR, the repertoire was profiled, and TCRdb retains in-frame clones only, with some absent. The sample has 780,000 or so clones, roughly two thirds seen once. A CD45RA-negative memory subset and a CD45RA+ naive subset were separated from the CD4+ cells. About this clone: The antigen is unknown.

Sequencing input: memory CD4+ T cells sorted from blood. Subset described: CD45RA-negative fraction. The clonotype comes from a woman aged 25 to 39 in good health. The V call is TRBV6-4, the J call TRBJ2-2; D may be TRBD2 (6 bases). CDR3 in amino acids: CASSDGRSHTGELFF. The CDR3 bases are TGTGCCAGCAGTGACGGGAGGTCCCACACCGGGGAGCTGTTTTTT.